The next 17 T cell receptor beta chains were all read from a single sample in a study of beta chain features in type 1 diabetes. Study results and limitations: All four CD4+ subsets from Type 1 diabetes patients carried moderately but significantly shorter TCRB CDR3s.

Expressed TCRB transcripts were sequenced because the entire RNA isolate underwent reverse transcription. Data came from immunoSEQ multiplex PCR; TCRdb stores just in-frame clones and leaves some out. This table has about 660,000 clones, around an eighth appearing once. These receptors' antigens are unknown. Material for sequencing was naive CD4+ T cells from blood. Receptors were obtained from a man aged 18 to 29 with type 1 diabetes.

This clone was recorded a few times. This chain joins TRBV18 and TRBJ2-5; 11 nucleotides align to TRBD2. The trim removed 5 bases at V and 6 bases at J, leaving 5 bases unmatched. This CDR3 has 14 residues. Germline CDR1 reads KGHSH; CDR2 reads LQKENI. This chain's CDR3 is CASSVTSGRKTQYF. The CDR3, as DNA: TGTGCCAGCTCAGTTACTAGCGGGAGAAAGACCCAGTACTTC. The full variable domain, with the rest looked up from reference TRBV18 and TRBJ2-5, is NAGVMQNPRHLVRRRGQEARLRCSPMKGHSHVYWYRQLPEEGLKFMVYLQKENIIDESGMPKERFSAEFPKEGPSILRIQQVVRGDSAAYFCASSVTSGRKTQYFGPGTRLLVL.

This clone was seen a few times. The chain carries TRBV7-2 and TRBJ2-1; 8 bases are a match to TRBD1. The V gene's germline CDR1 is SGHTA and CDR2 FQGNSA. The CDR3 covers 15 residues. Trimming cost V 5 bases and J 8 bases; bases outside gene matches: 11. CDR3 region: CASSLWRTGGHEQFF. The CDR3, as DNA: TGTGCCAGCAGCCTCTGGCGAACAGGGGGGCATGAGCAGTTCTTC.

Only a few counts were recorded for this clone. The rearrangement links TRBV6-5 to TRBJ2-1; no clear D. CDR3 length equals 15 residues. The germline V gene encodes CDR1 MNHEY and CDR2 SVGAGI. Trimming left V 0 bases short and J 6 bases short, with 12 bases between. The CDR3 region is CASSYSSGRFNEQFF. DNA for the CDR3: TGTGCCAGCAGTTACTCGTCAGGCCGTTTCAATGAGCAGTTCTTC.

In its sample, this clone was seen a few times. The V call is TRBV7-3, the J call TRBJ1-1; maybe TRBD1 (5 bases). With 5 bases removed from V and 3 bases from J, the gap between germline ends came to 10 bases. Germline V gives CDR1 SGHTA, CDR2 FQGTGA. This CDR3 spans 13 amino acids. The CDR3 region has the DNA TGTGCCAGCAGCAAAACGGGGGACACTGAAGCTTTCTTT. Protein: CASSKTGDTEAFF.

The V and J genes are TRBV5-4 and TRBJ1-5; 7 nucleotides match TRBD1. Germline V lookup: CDR1 SGHNT, CDR2 YYREEE (reference sequence). The CDR3 runs 15 residues. Trimming cost V 2 bases and J 3 bases; bases outside gene matches: 5. In DNA form, the CDR3 reads TGTGCCAGCAGCTTTACAGGGGCTTCCAATCAGCCCCAGCATTTT. It is translated as CASSFTGASNQPQHF.

This clone was counted only a few times. The chain recombines TRBV27 with TRBJ1-5; a weak D match, TRBD1 (6 bases). The germline V gene encodes CDR1 MNHEY and CDR2 SMNVEV (reference sequence). This CDR3 region has 16 residues. V was trimmed by 0 bases and J by 7 bases, leaving 16 bases between them. The CDR3 region has the DNA TGTGCCAGCAGTTTATCCGGAACAGGGTTTAGCCAGCCCCAGCATTTT. Protein: CASSLSGTGFSQPQHF.

The J gene is TRBJ2-1, the V gene TRBV5-1, with D unresolved. V lost 0 bases and J 2 bases, leaving 12 bases between the germline ends. Germline CDR1 SGHRS, CDR2 YFSETQ. This CDR3 has 16 residues. The CDR3 DNA reads as TGCGCCAGCAGCTTGGCGATGGCAGCCACCTACAATGAGCAGTTCTTC. Encoded protein: CASSLAMAATYNEQFF.

The sample holds a few counts of this clone. The chain recombines TRBV2 with TRBJ1-5, with D possibly matching TRBD1 (5 bases). The germline V and J ends were trimmed by 4 bases and 5 bases, with 15 bases remaining between them. CDR1 is SNHLY and CDR2 is FYNNEI in the germline V gene. CDR3 length: 15 residues. CDR3 nucleotide sequence: TGTGCCAGCAGTGCCGAATGGGGGGGGGATCAGCCCCAGCATTTT. This codes for CASSAEWGGDQPQHF.

The chain has TRBV27 and TRBJ1-5; TRBD1 might be the D (6 bases). Trimming left V 6 bases short and J 5 bases short, with 14 bases between. Germline CDR1 and CDR2: MNHEY and SMNVEV (reference sequence). The CDR3 totals 14 residues. In nucleotides, the CDR3 is TGTGCCAGCAGCCGTACAGGGAGACATCAGCCCCAGCATTTT. Its translation: CASSRTGRHQPQHF.

This clone appeared a few times. This rearrangement joins TRBV5-1 to TRBJ2-5, with D hard to call. Trimming removed 4 bases at V and 3 bases at J, with 10 bases between. Per the germline V gene, CDR1 is SGHRS and CDR2 is YFSETQ. The CDR3 contains 13 residues. CDR3 bases: TGCGCCAGCAGCCTTAAACGTGAAGAGACCCAGTACTTC. Translating gives CASSLKREETQYF.

The chain is built from TRBV27 and TRBJ1-2, with a possible D match to TRBD1 (5 bases). V was clipped by 5 bases and J by 1 base, with 8 bases between them. The CDR3 sequence is 13 residues long. Per germline, CDR1 MNHEY and CDR2 SMNVEV (reference sequence). The CDR3 loop reads CASSPQVNYGYTF. In DNA form, the CDR3 reads TGTGCCAGCAGTCCACAGGTTAACTATGGCTACACCTTC.

The table lists this clone with a few counts. The rearrangement joins TRBV15 to TRBJ2-1; TRBD2 agrees at 7 bases. Germline V lookup: CDR1 LNHNV, CDR2 YYDKDF (reference sequence). There are 16 residues in the CDR3. The ends lost 0 bases at V and 4 bases at J; junction bases unmatched: 6. CDR3 amino acids: CATSRDMAGAYNEQFF. CDR3 DNA sequence: TGTGCCACCAGCAGAGATATGGCGGGAGCATACAATGAGCAGTTCTTC.

This clone came up a few times. The V call is TRBV5-6, the J call TRBJ2-2; TRBD2 aligns across 7 bases. V dropped 4 bases and J dropped 5; count of bases not matched to a gene: 8. The CDR3 runs to 15 residues. In germline, CDR1 is SGHDT, CDR2 YYEEEE. The CDR3 protein is CASSPNPGGTGELFF. CDR3 nucleotide sequence: TGTGCCAGCAGCCCTAACCCCGGGGGGACCGGGGAGCTGTTTTTT. Drawing the rest from reference TRBV5-6 and TRBJ2-2, the complete variable domain is DAGVTQSPTHLIKTRGQQVTLRCSPKSGHDTVSWYQQALGQGPQFIFQYYEEEERQRGNFPDRFSGHQFPNYSSELNVNALLLGDSALYLCASSPNPGGTGELFFGEGSRLTVL.

The sample holds a few counts of this clone. This chain joins TRBV7-2 and TRBJ2-1, with D possibly matching TRBD2 (7 bases). The V and J ends lost 4 bases and 9 bases respectively, with 19 bases between them. The CDR3 consists of 15 residues. Looked up from germline, CDR1 is SGHTA and CDR2 is FQGNSA. CDR3 protein: CASSSRGGSSVEQFF. CDR3 coding DNA: TGTGCCAGCAGCTCGAGGGGGGGTTCCTCGGTTGAGCAGTTCTTC.

This clone appeared a few times. The CDR3 region is CSVDSGTSGVQETQYF. DNA of the CDR3: TGCAGCGTTGATTCCGGGACTAGCGGGGTCCAAGAGACCCAGTACTTC. V gene TRBV29-1 combines with J gene TRBJ2-5, with 13 bases identical to TRBD2. The CDR3 has 16 amino acids. Per the germline V gene, CDR1 is SQVTM and CDR2 is ANQGSEA. J was trimmed by 1 base and V by 3 bases; bases with no gene match: 5.

This clone has more than one count but fewer than ten. This chain links TRBV5-6 with TRBJ2-1, with 14 positions matching TRBD2. CDR3 length: 16 amino acids. After removal of 0 bases from V and 9 bases from J, the junction contained 5 bases not matched to a gene. Germline loops: CDR1 SGHDT, CDR2 YYEEEE. This chain's CDR3 is CASSLETSGRAIEQFF. CDR3 sequence (DNA): TGTGCCAGCAGCTTGGAGACTAGCGGGAGGGCCATTGAGCAGTTCTTC. The variable domain in full, with the rest retrieved from reference TRBV5-6 and TRBJ2-1, is DAGVTQSPTHLIKTRGQQVTLRCSPKSGHDTVSWYQQALGQGPQFIFQYYEEEERQRGNFPDRFSGHQFPNYSSELNVNALLLGDSALYLCASSLETSGRAIEQFFGPGTRLTVL.

The rearrangement links TRBV29-1 to TRBJ2-7; TRBD2 matches 8 bases. This CDR3 spans 13 amino acids. Germline V lookup: CDR1 SQVTM, CDR2 ANQGSEA. The junction had 10 bases not matched to a gene; V was cut back by 6 bases and J by 6 bases. In DNA form, the CDR3 reads TGCAGCGTCCTAGGGACTAGTTTCCCCGAGCAGTACTTC. This encodes CSVLGTSFPEQYF.